One sample yielded the 19 T cell receptor beta chains listed below, sequenced in a study of blood T cell repertoires in COVID-19. TCRdb's table, derived via immunoSEQ multiplex PCR, lists solely in-frame clones and lacks some. The sample includes approximately 330,000 clones, 88% seen only once; the top ten take about 3.9%. Sequenced: peripheral blood. The receptors stem from a woman aged 45-60 years with active or convalescent COVID-19.

The rearrangement joins TRBV6-6 to TRBJ1-5; D possibly corresponds to TRBD1 (6 bases). Per the germline V gene, CDR1 is MNHNY and CDR2 is SVGAGI (reference sequence). The CDR3 sequence is 19 residues long. V was clipped by 5 bases and J by 2 bases, with 25 bases between them. The CDR3 region is CASSQFTPGTPIGNQPQHF. In nucleotides, the CDR3 is TGTGCCAGCAGTCAATTCACCCCCGGGACACCTATTGGCAATCAGCCCCAGCATTTT.

The chain carries TRBV5-1 and TRBJ1-1; D unclear. Germline V gene lookup returns CDR1 SGHRS and CDR2 YFSETQ. The V end lost 1 base, the J end lost 1 base, and 17 bases lay between the germline ends. The CDR3 is made up of 17 amino acids. The CDR3 nucleotides are TGCGCCAGCAGCTTGTCGAAGGTTAGCCGTGCGAACACTGAAGCTTTCTTT. Protein product: CASSLSKVSRANTEAFF.

The V gene is TRBV10-2, the J gene TRBJ1-3, with D tentatively TRBD1 (5 bases). CDR3 length equals 15 residues. The ends were cut back, 5 bases at V and 2 bases at J, with 13 bases in the middle. Per germline, CDR1 WSHSY and CDR2 SAAADI. This CDR3 is CASSQGLYTGNTIYF. CDR3 sequence (DNA): TGCGCCAGCAGTCAGGGCCTGTACACTGGAAACACCATATATTTT.

The rearrangement links TRBV5-1 to TRBJ1-1, with 7 bases fitting TRBD1. Germline V gene lookup returns CDR1 SGHRS and CDR2 YFSETQ. The ends lost 2 bases at V and 0 bases at J; junction bases unmatched: 7. The CDR3 sequence is 16 residues long. CDR3 amino acids: CASSLRGPPMNTEAFF. The DNA for the CDR3 is TGCGCCAGCAGCTTAAGGGGGCCCCCCATGAACACTGAAGCTTTCTTT.

The chain joins TRBV27 to TRBJ2-1; 7 positions match TRBD2. Germline V CDR1 and CDR2: MNHEY, SMNVEV (reference sequence). The CDR3 sequence is 16 residues long. Losses at the gene ends were 7 bases for V and 6 bases for J; bases not matched to a gene: 15. Here the CDR3 reads CASKVDGGLLSNEQFF. The CDR3 DNA reads as TGTGCCAGCAAAGTCGACGGGGGGTTGCTATCCAATGAGCAGTTCTTC.

In regard to this clone: Other nucleotide sequences from this sample produce the same CDR3. CDR3 nucleotide sequence: TGTGCCAGTAGTCCCGACAGGGATCAGCCCCAGCATTTT. It specifies CASSPDRDQPQHF. V and J are TRBV19 and TRBJ1-5; 7 positions agree with TRBD1. V lost 5 bases, J lost 5 bases, and 3 bases stayed unmatched. Germline CDR1 and CDR2: LNHDA and SQIVND (reference sequence). The CDR3 consists of 13 residues.

The chain couples TRBV6-1 to TRBJ1-5; 8 nucleotides line up with TRBD1. CDR3 length: 17 residues. After removal of 4 bases from V and 0 bases from J, the junction contained 8 bases not matched to a gene. Per the germline V gene, CDR1 is MNHNS and CDR2 is SASEGT. The CDR3 loop reads CASSGWTGTVSNQPQHF. The DNA for the CDR3 is TGTGCCAGCAGTGGTTGGACAGGGACCGTTAGCAATCAGCCCCAGCATTTT.

The CDR3 is CASSERDGNTIYF. The CDR3 coding sequence is TGTGCCAGCAGTGAGAGAGATGGAAACACCATATATTTT. This chain connects TRBV6-1 to TRBJ1-3; no clear D gene. The CDR3 contains 13 residues. CDR1 and CDR2 from the germline V gene are MNHNS and SASEGT. The ends were cut back, 3 bases at V and 3 bases at J, with 6 bases in the middle.

The rearrangement links TRBV28 to TRBJ1-2; D is perhaps TRBD1 (6 bases). CDR3 length: 14 amino acids. Trimming pared 7 bases from V and 8 bases from J, leaving 20 bases between. CDR1 and CDR2 (germline): MDHEN, SYDVKM. The DNA for the CDR3 is TGTGCCAGCAACGGACAGAATCCCCTATTAGGCTACACCTTC. Its protein is CASNGQNPLLGYTF.

V gene TRBV19 combines with J gene TRBJ1-4; TRBD1 aligns across 8 bases. Trimming cost V 5 bases and J 3 bases; bases outside gene matches: 5. The CDR3 runs 15 residues. The germline V gene encodes CDR1 LNHDA and CDR2 SQIVND (reference sequence). The CDR3 DNA reads TGTGCCAGTAGTTCCTGGACAGGGTCTAATGAAAAACTGTTTTTT. As protein: CASSSWTGSNEKLFF. The entire variable domain, with the rest obtained from reference TRBV19 and TRBJ1-4, is as follows: DGGITQSPKYLFRKEGQNVTLSCEQNLNHDAMYWYRQDPGQGLRLIYYSQIVNDFQKGDIAEGYSVSREKKESFPLTVTSAQKNPTAFYLCASSSWTGSNEKLFFGSGTQLSVL.

The CDR3 sequence: CASSQDRGANYGYTF. CDR3 coding DNA: TGCGCCAGCAGCCAGGACAGGGGAGCTAACTATGGCTACACCTTC. The chain couples TRBV4-3 to TRBJ1-2; 9 nucleotides match TRBD1. Losses at the gene ends were 3 bases for V and 0 bases for J; bases not matched to a gene: 2. Germline-derived CDR1 and CDR2 are LGHNA and YSLEER. This CDR3 has 15 residues.

A few counts support this clone. This chain links TRBV6-5 with TRBJ2-5, with D possibly being TRBD2 (5 bases). Per the germline V gene, CDR1 is MNHEY and CDR2 is SVGAGI. This CDR3 region has 14 residues. Trimming took 5 bases from V and 3 from J, leaving 13 bases between them. This CDR3 reads CASSSGLNEETQYF. The CDR3 DNA follows: TGTGCCAGCAGTAGCGGCTTAAACGAAGAGACCCAGTACTTC.

The chain joins TRBV11-2 to TRBJ2-1, with D perhaps TRBD1 (5 bases). Trimming stripped 7 bases from V and 9 bases from J, with 16 bases between. Germline-derived CDR1 and CDR2 are SGHAT and FQNNGV. The CDR3 spans 13 residues. The CDR3: CASTLALRGEQFF. In DNA, the CDR3 is TGTGCCAGCACCCTGGCCTTAAGGGGTGAGCAGTTCTTC.

The chain is built from TRBV2 and TRBJ2-7, with 8 nucleotides matching TRBD1. The germline CDR1 and CDR2 sequences are SNHLY and FYNNEI. The CDR3 extends over 16 amino acids. J gave up 0 bases and V 3 bases, and 7 bases lay outside the gene matches. The chain's CDR3 is CASSDYWTGFSYEQYF. The CDR3 DNA sequence: TGTGCCAGCAGTGATTACTGGACAGGGTTCTCCTACGAGCAGTACTTC.

The V call is TRBV25-1, the J call TRBJ1-3; no clear D gene. CDR1 is MGHDK, CDR2 SYGVNS, per germline. V was trimmed by 4 bases and J by 2 bases, leaving 6 bases between them. The CDR3 runs 13 residues. CDR3 residues: CASSAPAGNTIYF. CDR3 bases: TGTGCCAGCAGTGCCCCGGCTGGAAACACCATATATTTT.

This clone was seen only a few times. The chain uses TRBV4-1 and TRBJ2-7; 7 bases agree with TRBD1. The CDR3 loop spans 14 amino acids. Germline trimming cut 4 bases from V and 3 bases from J; bases unmatched to any gene: 6. Germline V gene sequence: CDR1 MGHRA, CDR2 YSYEKL. The CDR3 sequence: CASSPRDSNYEQYF. CDR3 in DNA: TGCGCCAGCAGCCCCCGGGACAGCAACTACGAGCAGTACTTC.

The chain carries TRBV5-4 and TRBJ2-3, with 7 bases that match TRBD2. Germline V lookup: CDR1 SGHNT, CDR2 YYREEE (reference sequence). This CDR3 is built from 15 residues. V shed 1 base and J 2 bases; nucleotides not matched to a gene: 4. The CDR3 region has the DNA TGTGCCAGCAGCTTGACGGGGACTAACACAGATACGCAGTATTTT. Protein: CASSLTGTNTDTQYF.

The chain combines TRBV28 with TRBJ2-7; D might be TRBD1 (8 bases). The CDR3 covers 18 residues. Trimming took off 4 bases at V and 4 bases at J, with 26 bases between the two ends. Germline assignment: CDR1 MDHEN and CDR2 SYDVKM. The CDR3 nucleotides are TGTGCCAGCAGTTCACAACGGGGAGGGGGGACAGGTGGGTACGAGCAGTACTTC. Its protein is CASSSQRGGGTGGYEQYF.

The chain couples TRBV12-3 or TRBV12-4 to TRBJ2-7, with D perhaps TRBD1 (5 bases). With 6 bases removed from V and 5 bases from J, the gap between germline ends came to 14 bases. This CDR3 contains 13 residues. CDR3 sequence: CASSFREIDEQYF. CDR3 bases: TGTGCCAGCAGCTTCAGGGAAATCGACGAGCAGTACTTC.